This TCR beta chain was found in a study of blood T cell repertoires in COVID-19. This CDR3 spans 14 amino acids. V was clipped by 3 bases and J by 7 bases; unmatched bases: 5. Looked up from germline, CDR1 is MNHNS and CDR2 is SASEGT. This clone occurred a few times. Using immunoSEQ multiplex PCR, the repertoire was profiled, and TCRdb retains in-frame clones only, with some absent. This table has around 250,000 clones, around 90% appearing once. The source is a woman aged 45-59 years who had recovered from COVID-19. V is TRBV6-1 and J is TRBJ2-1; 8 nucleotides align to TRBD2. What was sequenced was PBMCs or T cells enriched from blood (not recorded which). CDR3 in amino acids: CASSDPGGPNEQFF. The CDR3 DNA is TGTGCCAGCAGTGATCCGGGAGGGCCGAATGAGCAGTTCTTC.